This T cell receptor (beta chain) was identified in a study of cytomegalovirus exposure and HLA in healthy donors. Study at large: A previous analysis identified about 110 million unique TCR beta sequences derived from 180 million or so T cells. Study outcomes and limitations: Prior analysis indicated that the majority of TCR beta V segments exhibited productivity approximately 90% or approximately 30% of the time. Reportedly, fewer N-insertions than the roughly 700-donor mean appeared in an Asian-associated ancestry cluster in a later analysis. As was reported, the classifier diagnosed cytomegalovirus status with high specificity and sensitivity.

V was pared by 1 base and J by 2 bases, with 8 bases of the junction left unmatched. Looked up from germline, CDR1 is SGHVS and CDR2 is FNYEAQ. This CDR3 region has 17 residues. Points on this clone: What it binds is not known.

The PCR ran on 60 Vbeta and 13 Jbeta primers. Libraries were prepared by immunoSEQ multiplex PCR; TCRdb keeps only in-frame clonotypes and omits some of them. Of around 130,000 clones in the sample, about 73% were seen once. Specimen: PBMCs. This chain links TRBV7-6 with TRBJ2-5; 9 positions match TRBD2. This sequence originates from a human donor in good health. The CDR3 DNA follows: TGTGCCAGCAGCTTAGACATGACTAGCGGTGAACAAGAGACCCAGTACTTC. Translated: CASSLDMTSGEQETQYF.